This is a list of T cell receptor beta chains from one sample in a study of shared clonotypes between healthy human individuals. The repertoire was sequenced with immunoSEQ multiplex PCR; TCRdb's copy has only in-frame clones and lacks some. The sample holds around 2.1 million clones, 90% to 95% seen once. Sequenced input: naive CD8+ T cells from PBMCs. Source of these receptors: a man aged 18 to 29 in good health. Some clones in this sample may be carry-over from other donors' samples. CDR3s include the opening cysteine and the closing phenylalanine or tryptophan. D genes are given only for firm matches. Clone size is stated in some rows and not others, as once, few, many or a class when expanded.

TRBJ1-4,NA,TRBV5-4,NA,CASSFRGSNEKLFF,TGTGCCAGCAGCTTCAGGGGCTCGAATGAAAAACTGTTTTTT
TRBJ2-6,TRBD1,TRBV6-1,NA,CASSETDRAGANVLTF,TGTGCCAGCAGTGAGACTGACAGGGCTGGGGCCAACGTCCTGACTTTC
TRBJ1-1,NA,TRBV7-8,once,CASSLDLSRGGGSEAFF,TGTGCCAGCAGCTTAGATTTGTCCAGGGGCGGTGGTTCTGAAGCTTTCTTT
TRBJ2-1,NA,TRBV7-9,NA,CASSFRRGEQFF,TGTGCCAGCAGCTTCCGGAGGGGTGAGCAGTTCTTC
TRBJ1-5,NA,TRBV23-1,NA,CASSHPISF,TGCGCCAGCAGTCACCCGATTAGCTTT
TRBJ2-7,TRBD2,TRBV9,NA,CASSSSGRAHEQYF,TGTGCCAGCAGCTCGAGCGGGAGGGCCCACGAGCAGTACTTC
TRBJ2-7,NA,TRBV6-6,once,CASSWDAYEQYF,TGTGCCAGCAGTTGGGACGCCTACGAGCAGTACTTC
TRBJ1-5,NA,TRBV28,NA,CASSSPLNLGNQPQHF,TGTGCCAGCAGTTCCCCCCTCAACCTGGGGAATCAGCCCCAGCATTTT
TRBJ1-2,NA,TRBV4-2,NA,CASSQDGSSNYGYTF,TGTGCCAGCAGCCAAGATGGCAGCTCTAACTATGGCTACACCTTC
TRBJ2-3,NA,TRBV7-3,NA,CASSSGIIGTDTQYF,TGTGCCAGCAGCTCCGGCATAATAGGCACAGATACGCAGTATTTT
TRBJ2-1,TRBD2,TRBV2,once,CASSEWASGDNEQFF,TGTGCCAGCAGTGAATGGGCTAGCGGGGACAATGAGCAGTTCTTC
TRBJ2-7,TRBD2,TRBV7-9,NA,CASSPYGGDEQYF,TGTGCCAGCAGCCCGTACGGGGGGGACGAGCAGTACTTC